This T cell receptor beta chain was retrieved from a study of blood T cell repertoires in COVID-19. Study summary: Specimens from acute and convalescent COVID-19 originated in the United States, Italy and Spain. T cells, B-cell-depleted T cells, or PBMCs provided the cDNA or gDNA that served as material.

Original processing methods: Reference gene primer amplification in the assay estimated nucleated cell counts. Sequencing used immunoSEQ multiplex PCR; TCRdb keeps in-frame clones, though not all of them. V and J calls and clone size are as listed in that table; D and trimming were resolved from the DNA. The table records about 47,000 clones, 75% to 85% of them present only once. This CDR3 has 14 residues. Trimming took 1 base from V and 1 from J; bases not matched to a gene: 1. Looked up from germline, CDR1 is SGHNT and CDR2 is YENEEA. This clonotype was sampled from a human donor with acute or convalescent COVID-19. The donor label of this sample is uncertain. V usage is TRBV11-3 and J usage is TRBJ2-7; 7 bases are a match to TRBD1. The sample comprised peripheral blood. The CDR3 spells CASSLAGQSYEQYF. The DNA for the CDR3 is TGTGCCAGCAGCTTAGCGGGACAGTCCTACGAGCAGTACTTC.